Sequencing of this T cell receptor (beta chain) was carried out in a study of vaccination effects on CD4 cells after COVID-19. Across the whole study: Vaccine administered to participants consisted of two doses of either BNT162b2 or mRNA-1273. Study-level points and caveats: Just 1 of 255 vaccine-induced clones in healthy recipients was cross-reactive.

The CDR3 contains 18 residues. V lost 2 bases to trimming and J lost 2 bases; unmatched junction nucleotides: 9. The germline V gene encodes CDR1 SGHNT and CDR2 YYREEE (reference sequence). CD4+ T cells specific for antigen were expanded with viral peptide pools by the ViraFEST assay before sequencing. With nine to eleven days of culture completed, CD4+ T cells were isolated. Nobody among the vaccine recipients had prior SARS-CoV-2 infection (nucleocapsid antibodies were negative). Culturing of a few million PBMC per well took place with around 9.4 IU/ml IL-2 and around 10 ug/ml peptides. In regard to this clone: Antigen specificity is unknown.

Sequenced by immunoSEQ multiplex PCR; TCRdb stores in-frame clones only, minus some. The sample records 20,000 to 25,000 clones, about two thirds being singletons. The specimen comprised CD4+ T cells from PBMCs cultured with SARS-CoV-2 spike peptides, sampled before COVID-19 vaccination. This TCR derives from a human donor who received a COVID-19 vaccine. The rearrangement joins TRBV5-4 to TRBJ2-3; 12 bases are a match to TRBD2. Here the CDR3 reads CASSFTSGGPAPTDTQYF. The CDR3 DNA reads as TGTGCCAGCAGCTTTACTAGCGGGGGGCCCGCCCCCACAGATACGCAGTATTTT.